This T cell receptor (beta chain) was retrieved from a study of blood T cell repertoires in COVID-19. Produced via immunoSEQ multiplex PCR; TCRdb's table is partial and in-frame only. This sample has 320,000 or so clones, with roughly 84% found just once. The germline gives CDR1 LNHNV, CDR2 YYDKDF (reference sequence). Trimming left V 0 bases short and J 4 bases short, with 10 bases between. The CDR3 extends over 15 amino acids. Material: PBMCs or T cells enriched from blood (not recorded which). The chain is built from TRBV15 and TRBJ1-5, with no clear D. The receptor comes from a woman aged 25 to 39 who had recovered from COVID-19. The CDR3 DNA is TGTGCCACCAGCAGAGATTACCTCCTAAATCAGCCCCAGCATTTT. This translates into CATSRDYLLNQPQHF.